These T cell receptor beta chains were read from a single sample in a study of early T cells in non-severe SARS-CoV-2 infection. TCRdb independently ran MiXCR on the 5' RACE reads; one entry per CDR3 protein. The table shows around 45,000 distinct CDR3 sequences, with 4% occurring only once. The sequenced sample consisted of whole blood. Receptor source: an adult who was a healthcare worker with PCR-confirmed SARS-CoV-2 infection or an uninfected control (not recorded which). Both conserved end residues are part of each CDR3. Each record gives: V gene, J gene, clone size, D gene, CDR3 DNA, CDR3 protein. The D gene is left open where the match is weak. Clone size is shown for a subset of rows, as once, few, many or a class of expanded clone.

TRBV19,TRBJ2-7,-,TRBD1,TGTGCCAGTAGTGCCGGGACAGGGCCCTACGAGCAGTACTTC,CASSAGTGPYEQYF
TRBV4-1,TRBJ2-5,many,TRBD2,TGCGCCAGCAGCCAAGATCGGTTGGGAACTAGCGCACAAGAGACCCAGTACTTC,CASSQDRLGTSAQETQYF
TRBV2,TRBJ2-1,many,TRBD2,TGTGCCAGCAGGTCCGGCGCGGGGGGGTACAATGAGCAGTTCTTC,CASRSGAGGYNEQFF
TRBV9,TRBJ2-2,-,TRBD2,TGTGCCAGCAGCGGAGGGGTGACTAGCAACACCGGGGAGCTGTTTTTT,CASSGGVTSNTGELFF
TRBV9,TRBJ2-3,many,-,TGTGCCAGCAGCGTAGGGGTCTATAGCACAGATACGCAGTATTTT,CASSVGVYSTDTQYF
TRBV13,TRBJ2-6,many,-,TGTGCCAGCAGCCTACGATCTGGGGCCAACGTCCTGACTTTC,CASSLRSGANVLTF
TRBV18,TRBJ1-2,many,-,TGTGCCAGCTCACCATTGAACCAGGACGGATCCCTCTATGGCTACACCTTC,CASSPLNQDGSLYGYTF
TRBV9,TRBJ2-3,many,-,TGTGCCAGCAGCTCAAGGGCGGCAGATACGCAGTATTTT,CASSSRAADTQYF
TRBV3-1,TRBJ2-2,many,TRBD2,TGTGCCAGCAGCCGGAGCGGGGGAGGAGCCGGGGAGCTGTTTTTT,CASSRSGGGAGELFF
TRBV18,TRBJ2-1,many,-,TGTGCCAGCTCACTTGACAGCCATGAGCAGTTCTTC,CASSLDSHEQFF
TRBV5-1,TRBJ1-1,-,TRBD1,TGCGCCAGCAGCTTGGCTAATCCGGGACAGGGGAACACTGAAGCTTTCTTT,CASSLANPGQGNTEAFF
TRBV27,TRBJ2-4,many,-,TGTGCCAGCAGAGGGGGGGCAATTAGCGCACGGCAGTACTTC,CASRGGAISARQYF
TRBV2,TRBJ2-2,-,TRBD2,TGTGCCAGCAGTCGACTAGCGGGGGGGCTCGCCGGGGAGCTGTTTTTT,CASSRLAGGLAGELFF
TRBV12-3/TRBV12-4,TRBJ2-1,few,TRBD2,TGTGCCAGCAGCCCGACTAGCGGGGGGTACAATGAGCAGTTCTTC,CASSPTSGGYNEQFF
TRBV7-6,TRBJ1-4,many,-,TGTGCCAGCAGCTTAGCCGCGAATGAAAAACTGTTTTTT,CASSLAANEKLFF
TRBV18,TRBJ1-6,-,TRBD1,TGTGCCAGCTCACCGTTCAGGGGGGCCAATTCACCCCTCCACTTT,CASSPFRGANSPLHF
TRBV5-1,TRBJ2-7,-,-,TGCGCCAGCAGCTTGGCCGTCGGCCTCTCGTCCTACGAGCAGTACTTC,CASSLAVGLSSYEQYF
TRBV6-6,TRBJ1-2,many,-,TGTGCCAGCGGATACAGGGCCGAGTTGTATGGCTACACCTTC,CASGYRAELYGYTF
TRBV4-1,TRBJ2-3,many,TRBD2,TGCGCCAGCAGCCACCTGGGCACGGGGGGGAAGGATACGCAGTATTTT,CASSHLGTGGKDTQYF
TRBV18,TRBJ2-5,many,-,TGTGCCAGCTCACCGGGCGGGGTGACCCAGTACTTC,CASSPGGVTQYF
TRBV29-1,TRBJ2-5,many,-,TGCAGCGCGCGGGGCCAAGAGACCCAGTACTTC,CSARGQETQYF
TRBV2,TRBJ2-3,many,TRBD2,TGTGCCAGCAGTGGATTTGGGCTAGCGGGGACTAGCACAGATACGCAGTATTTT,CASSGFGLAGTSTDTQYF
TRBV5-1,TRBJ2-7,-,-,TGCGCCAGCAGCTTGGATGGACAAGGGGTCCACGAGCAGTACTTC,CASSLDGQGVHEQYF
TRBV9,TRBJ2-3,few,TRBD1,TGTGCCAGCAGATTAGAGCGGGACAGGGGGCTCACAGATACGCAGTATTTT,CASRLERDRGLTDTQYF
TRBV19,TRBJ1-5,many,-,TGTGCCAGTAGTATAGTTCTGGGTGTGCGCAATCAGCCCCAGCATTTT,CASSIVLGVRNQPQHF
TRBV2,TRBJ2-3,many,TRBD2,TGTGCCAGCAGGCTGTTTCCCCGACTAGCGGGCCACACAGATACGCAGTATTTT,CASRLFPRLAGHTDTQYF
TRBV7-6,TRBJ1-6,many,-,TGTGCCAGCAGCGCGGGAAGGGTGAGGAATTCACCCCTCCACTTT,CASSAGRVRNSPLHF
TRBV3-1,TRBJ1-2,few,TRBD1,TGTGCCAGCAGCCAGACAGGGGTCCACTATGGCTACACCTTC,CASSQTGVHYGYTF
TRBV30,TRBJ1-6,many,TRBD1,TGTGCCTGGGACAGGGGCAATTCACCCCTCCACTTT,CAWDRGNSPLHF
TRBV5-1,TRBJ1-5,few,-,TGCGCCAGCAGCTTGGGGCACAGCAATCAGCCCCAGCATTTT,CASSLGHSNQPQHF
TRBV7-2,TRBJ2-7,many,-,TGTGCCAGCAGCCCCCAGGTGGGGGACGAGCAGTACTTC,CASSPQVGDEQYF
TRBV7-8,TRBJ2-3,many,-,TGTGCCAGCAGCCTCGGGCTAGCGCCAGCAGATACGCAGTATTTT,CASSLGLAPADTQYF
TRBV4-1,TRBJ2-2,few,-,TGCGCCAGCAGCCAATTCTCCGATACCGGGGAGCTGTTTTTT,CASSQFSDTGELFF
TRBV5-1,TRBJ1-2,many,TRBD1,TGCGCCAGCAGACAGTGGACAGGGGACTATGGCTACACCTTC,CASRQWTGDYGYTF
TRBV5-6,TRBJ2-3,many,-,TGTGCCAGCAGCTTGCCCACAGATACGCAGTATTTT,CASSLPTDTQYF
TRBV7-2,TRBJ2-1,many,-,TGTGCCAGCAGCTTAGCGAGCGGCAAGTACAATGAGCAGTTCTTC,CASSLASGKYNEQFF
TRBV6-1,TRBJ2-7,many,-,TGTGCCAGCAATACGGCCTTCGGGTCCTACGAGCAGTACTTC,CASNTAFGSYEQYF
TRBV7-2,TRBJ2-3,many,TRBD2,TGTGCCAGCAGCCCTGGACTAGCGGGAGTATCAGATACGCAGTATTTT,CASSPGLAGVSDTQYF
TRBV6-5,TRBJ1-1,many,TRBD1,TGTGCCAGCAGGACAGGGTTGGGCACTGAAGCTTTCTTT,CASRTGLGTEAFF
TRBV12-3/TRBV12-4,TRBJ1-5,many,-,TGTGCCAGCAGTTTAGGGGAATTGGGACGCAATCAGCCCCAGCATTTT,CASSLGELGRNQPQHF
TRBV11-2,TRBJ2-5,many,-,TGTGCCAGCAGCTTAGCGGTAGGACTGTCCCAAGAGACCCAGTACTTC,CASSLAVGLSQETQYF
TRBV10-2,TRBJ2-7,many,-,TGCGCCAGCAGTGATGGGAATCACGTCGGGGAGCAGTACTTC,CASSDGNHVGEQYF
TRBV29-1,TRBJ2-1,-,-,TGCAGCGTTTGGGTCGGAAAGCCCGGCTCCTACAATGAGCAGTTCTTC,CSVWVGKPGSYNEQFF
TRBV5-4,TRBJ2-7,-,-,TGTGCCAGCAGCAAAGACCCCAGCTCCTACGAGCAGTACTTC,CASSKDPSSYEQYF
TRBV5-1,TRBJ2-1,-,-,TGCGCCAGCAGCCGGGGCAGCGGCAGCTCCTACAATGAGCAGTTCTTC,CASSRGSGSSYNEQFF
TRBV30,TRBJ2-6,many,TRBD1,TGTGCCTGGAGTGTAATGGGACAGGGGGCAACGGGGGCCAACGTCCTGACTTTC,CAWSVMGQGATGANVLTF
TRBV27,TRBJ2-7,many,TRBD1,TGTGCCAGCAGTTTGACAGGGGGACCGCCCTACTTC,CASSLTGGPPYF
TRBV11-2,TRBJ2-5,many,-,TGTGCCAGCAGCTTTTACGAGACCCAGTACTTC,CASSFYETQYF
TRBV27,TRBJ1-1,-,TRBD1,TGTGCCAGCAGTCCGACAGGGGAGAACACTGAAGCTTTCTTT,CASSPTGENTEAFF
TRBV28,TRBJ2-1,few,-,TGTGCCAGCACCTCGGCAGGGGAAACCTACAATGAGCAGTTCTTC,CASTSAGETYNEQFF
TRBV6-5,TRBJ2-2,many,-,TGTGCCAGCAGGCCCGCAAGCGTAGGGGAACGGGGCGGGGAGCTGTTTTTT,CASRPASVGERGGELFF
TRBV27,TRBJ2-2,few,TRBD2,TGTGCCAGCAGAGGGACTAGGTCGCTTGGGGAGCTGTTTTTT,CASRGTRSLGELFF
TRBV7-2,TRBJ1-5,many,-,TGTGCCAGCAGCCCCAGACAGGCTAGACAGCCCCAGCATTTT,CASSPRQARQPQHF
TRBV29-1,TRBJ2-1,many,-,TGCAGCGTTGAAAGGGCTCCCAGCGGTGAGCAGTTCTTC,CSVERAPSGEQFF
TRBV10-2,TRBJ1-1,many,-,TGCGCCAGCAGCCTGATCAGCAGTAACACTGAAGCTTTCTTT,CASSLISSNTEAFF
TRBV19,TRBJ1-5,many,-,TGTGCCAGTAGTACCACCGCCTTTAGCAATCAGCCCCAGCATTTT,CASSTTAFSNQPQHF
TRBV11-2,TRBJ2-3,-,-,TGTGCCAGCAGCCTCCTACGCACAGATACGCAGTATTTT,CASSLLRTDTQYF